Given below is one T cell receptor (beta chain) in context. Its antigen is unidentified. This may come from a read error, since a much larger clone is one base off. In patients chosen for sequencing, flow cytometry had shown CD8+CD57+ cell expansion. According to the study, genomic DNA was the template for TCR beta VDJ and CDR3 profiling. MiXCR, run by TCRdb on the reads, gives a single entry per CDR3 protein. The profile shows over 150,000 distinct CDR3 sequences, 40% to 50% of them singletons. This sample is part of a study of CD8+CD57+ T cells in acquired aplastic anemia. Overall study findings and caveats: A set of about 28 CD8+ CDR3 sequences was shared between patients and controls, and these sequences appeared highly expressed in patients.

V gave up 5 bases and J gave up 9 bases, with 11 bases separating them. Germline V CDR1 and CDR2: SGHTA, FQGTGA. There are 13 residues in the CDR3. The sequencing input was sorted CD4+, CD8+, or CD8+CD57+ T cells (not recorded which) from PBMCs. The V gene is TRBV7-3, the J gene TRBJ1-6; no clear D gene. The source is a human donor with aplastic anemia. CDR3 in amino acids: CASSAGPISPLHF. Here the CDR3 DNA reads TGTGCCAGCAGCGCCGGACCCATTTCACCCCTCCACTTT.